This record covers a single T cell receptor beta chain. The antigen is undetermined. This sample was taken from a study of cytomegalovirus exposure and HLA in healthy donors. General observations from the study: The availability of immune exposure information extended only to CMV serostatus. Published work reported that the classifier diagnosed cytomegalovirus status with high specificity and sensitivity.

Vbeta (60) and Jbeta (13) primers were used in the PCR. Clones were sequenced by immunoSEQ multiplex PCR, and TCRdb holds only the in-frame ones, with some missing. The top ten hold 2.9% of the sample, which has about 210,000 clones, 65% to 85% seen once. The V segment lost 5 bases and the J segment 2 bases; nucleotides outside the gene matches: 14. There are 18 residues in the CDR3. Germline V gene lookup returns CDR1 LNHDA and CDR2 SQIVND (reference sequence). The source is a man younger than 40 in good health and CMV-seronegative. Sequences were obtained from PBMCs. The chain joins TRBV19 to TRBJ1-5; 8 bases fit TRBD1. CDR3 sequence reads: CASSPHTGGGFRNQPQHF. CDR3 sequence (DNA): TGTGCCAGTAGTCCTCATACAGGGGGAGGTTTTCGCAATCAGCCCCAGCATTTT. Complete variable domain (other parts from reference TRBV19 and TRBJ1-5): DGGITQSPKYLFRKEGQNVTLSCEQNLNHDAMYWYRQDPGQGLRLIYYSQIVNDFQKGDIAEGYSVSREKKESFPLTVTSAQKNPTAFYLCASSPHTGGGFRNQPQHFGDGTRLSIL.